The 12 T cell receptor beta chains presented below share a single source sample, sequenced in a study of shared clonotypes between healthy human individuals. The protocol was immunoSEQ multiplex PCR, while the TCRdb copy is restricted to in-frame clones and leaves out a portion. The table lists around 550,000 clones, roughly 95% of them singletons. Sequencing used naive CD4+ T cells sorted from blood. Subset given: CD45RA+ positively selected. Receptors were obtained from a woman in her 30s in good health.

The chain employs TRBV4-2 and TRBJ2-1; TRBD1 or TRBD2 may be the D gene (5 bases each). V lost 0 bases to trimming and J lost 5 bases, with 14 bases between them. The CDR3 sequence is 16 residues long. From germline, CDR1 is LGHNA and CDR2 YNFKEQ. The chain's CDR3 is CASSQDWGTANNEQFF. DNA for the CDR3: TGTGCCAGCAGCCAAGATTGGGGGACGGCGAACAATGAGCAGTTCTTC.

The DNA for the CDR3 is TGTGCCAGCAGCTTAGGGGGACTAGGGAACGGGGAGCTGTTTTTT. Its protein product is CASSLGGLGNGELFF. V is TRBV11-2 and J is TRBJ2-2; TRBD2 matches at 8 bases. The length of the CDR3 is 15 residues. The trim removed 1 base at V and 7 bases at J, leaving 5 bases unmatched. Germline V gives CDR1 SGHAT, CDR2 FQNNGV. Based on the CDR3 plus reference TRBV11-2 and TRBJ2-2, the full variable domain is EAGVAQSPRYKIIEKRQSVAFWCNPISGHATLYWYQQILGQGPKLLIQFQNNGVVDDSQLPKDRFSAERLKGVDSTLKIQPAKLEDSAVYLCASSLGGLGNGELFFGEGSRLTVL.

V and J are TRBV11-3 and TRBJ2-5; 8 bases agree with TRBD2. Germline assignment: CDR1 SGHNT and CDR2 YENEEA. The V gene end was trimmed by 3 bases and the J gene end by 1 base; junction bases not matched to a gene: 4. This CDR3 has 15 residues. This chain's CDR3 is CASSFSGGSQETQYF. As DNA, the CDR3 is TGTGCCAGCAGCTTTTCGGGGGGGTCCCAAGAGACCCAGTACTTC.

The chain carries TRBV7-2 and TRBJ1-3; 9 bases fit TRBD1. Germline values: CDR1 SGHTA, CDR2 FQGNSA. The CDR3 runs to 16 residues. The V and J ends lost 5 bases and 3 bases, in that order; junction bases with no gene match: 8. CDR3 nucleotide sequence: TGTGCCAGCAGCAAGGGACAGGGAGAGGTTGGAAACACCATATATTTT. Its protein is CASSKGQGEVGNTIYF.

The rearrangement joins TRBV29-1 to TRBJ2-7; 7 bases line up with TRBD2. This CDR3 comprises 13 residues. Trimming at V came to 2 bases and at J to 3 bases, leaving 4 bases not matched to a gene. Germline-derived CDR1 and CDR2 are SQVTM and ANQGSEA. This CDR3 is CSVEITGGYEQYF. The CDR3, as DNA: TGCAGCGTTGAAATTACGGGGGGCTACGAGCAGTACTTC.

The chain links TRBV2 to TRBJ2-5; D is unclear. V shed 0 bases and J shed 0 bases, with 2 bases lying between them. Germline V gene data show CDR1 as SNHLY and CDR2 as FYNNEI. This CDR3 contains 13 residues. CDR3 nucleotide sequence: TGTGCCAGCAGTGAAGCAGACCAAGAGACCCAGTACTTC. It specifies CASSEADQETQYF.

V gene TRBV6-6 combines with J gene TRBJ2-7; D may match TRBD1 or TRBD2 (5 bases each). Germline loops: CDR1 MNHNY, CDR2 SVGAGI (reference sequence). The CDR3 spans 15 residues. V was shortened by 4 bases and J by 2 bases, with 15 bases between the two germline ends. This CDR3 reads CASSWHGTETYEQYF. CDR3 coding DNA: TGTGCCAGCAGTTGGCACGGGACGGAAACCTACGAGCAGTACTTC.

V usage is TRBV4-1 and J usage is TRBJ2-7; 8 bases align to TRBD1. CDR3 length: 16 residues. Trimming took 4 bases from V and 2 from J; bases not matched to a gene: 10. Per the germline V gene, CDR1 is MGHRA and CDR2 is YSYEKL. The CDR3 coding sequence is TGCGCCAGCAGCCGGAGCGGTATGGACAGGGCCTACGAGCAGTACTTC. Residues: CASSRSGMDRAYEQYF.

The J gene is TRBJ1-1, the V gene TRBV18; a possible D gene is TRBD1 (5 bases). The CDR3 is 15 amino acids. V dropped 3 bases and J dropped 0 bases, with 11 bases sitting between them. Germline V gene data show CDR1 as KGHSH and CDR2 as LQKENI. This chain's CDR3 is CASSPYSTVNTEAFF. CDR3 in DNA: TGTGCCAGCTCACCCTATTCGACAGTGAACACTGAAGCTTTCTTT.

The CDR3 here is CANRREGVEKFYEQYF. In DNA, the CDR3 is TGCGCCAACCGGCGGGAGGGAGTGGAGAAGTTCTACGAGCAGTACTTC. J is TRBJ2-7 and V is TRBV10-1, with 9 bases aligning to TRBD2. The V and J ends lost 10 bases and 3 bases, in that order; junction bases with no gene match: 16. The CDR3 has 16 amino acids. CDR1 is WNHNN, CDR2 SYGVQD, per germline (reference sequence).

This chain connects TRBV18 to TRBJ2-7, with unresolved D. This CDR3 has 14 residues. V lost 6 bases and J 6 bases, leaving 18 bases between the germline ends. CDR1 and CDR2 from the germline V gene are KGHSH and LQKENI. The DNA of the CDR3 is TGTGCCAGCTCTCAATCCGGGTCTGGCGGCGAGCAGTACTTC. Protein sequence: CASSQSGSGGEQYF.

The V and J genes are TRBV6-6 and TRBJ2-2, with D hard to call. This CDR3 spans 15 amino acids. The V and J ends lost 7 bases and 3 bases respectively, with 15 bases between them. Germline V gene sequence: CDR1 MNHNY, CDR2 SVGAGI (reference sequence). CDR3: CASNRKGRDTGELFF. DNA for the CDR3: TGTGCCAGCAACCGAAAGGGTCGGGACACCGGGGAGCTGTTTTTT.